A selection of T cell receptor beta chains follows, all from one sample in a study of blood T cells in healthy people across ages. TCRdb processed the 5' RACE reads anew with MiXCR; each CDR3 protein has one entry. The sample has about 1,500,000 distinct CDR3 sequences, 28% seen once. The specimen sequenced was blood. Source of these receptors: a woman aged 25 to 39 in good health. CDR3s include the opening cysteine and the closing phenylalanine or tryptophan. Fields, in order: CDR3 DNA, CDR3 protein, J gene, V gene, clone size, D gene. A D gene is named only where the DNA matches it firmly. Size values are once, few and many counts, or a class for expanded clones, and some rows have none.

CDR3 DNA: TGTGCCGGCTCACCGAGGCTAGCGGGGCCCTACGAGCAGTACTTC; CDR3 protein: CAGSPRLAGPYEQYF; J gene: TRBJ2-7; V gene: TRBV18; clone size: -; D gene: TRBD2
CDR3 DNA: TGTGCCAGCAGCCCTAGACCAGGGTTAATTTACGAGCAGTACTTC; CDR3 protein: CASSPRPGLIYEQYF; J gene: TRBJ2-7; V gene: TRBV11-2; clone size: few; D gene: -
CDR3 DNA: TGCAGTGCTAGAGGGGGGCCGAACACCGGGGAGCTGTTTTTT; CDR3 protein: CSARGGPNTGELFF; J gene: TRBJ2-2; V gene: TRBV20-1; clone size: few; D gene: -
CDR3 DNA: TGTGCCAGCAGCTCAAGATCTGGACAGGTTAATGAGCAGTACTTC; CDR3 protein: CASSSRSGQVNEQYF; J gene: TRBJ2-4; V gene: TRBV11-2; clone size: -; D gene: TRBD1
CDR3 DNA: TGTGCCAGCAGCACAGGGGGCCAAGTCTACGAGCAGTACTTC; CDR3 protein: CASSTGGQVYEQYF; J gene: TRBJ2-7; V gene: TRBV9; clone size: many; D gene: TRBD1
CDR3 DNA: TGTGCCAGCAGCGTCGACAGCTACACAGATACGCAGTATTTT; CDR3 protein: CASSVDSYTDTQYF; J gene: TRBJ2-3; V gene: TRBV9; clone size: many; D gene: -
CDR3 DNA: TGCAGTGCTAGAGTCCAGGGAGGCCACTACGAGCAGTACTTC; CDR3 protein: CSARVQGGHYEQYF; J gene: TRBJ2-7; V gene: TRBV20-1; clone size: many; D gene: -
CDR3 DNA: TGCGGTGCCCGACGCGCGGGGGCGATTTTAGCCGGGGAGCTGTTTTTT; CDR3 protein: CGARRAGAILAGELFF; J gene: TRBJ2-2; V gene: TRBV20-1; clone size: -; D gene: -
CDR3 DNA: TGTGCCAGCAGCGCCCTCGGGACAGCGAACACCGGGGAGCTGTTTTTT; CDR3 protein: CASSALGTANTGELFF; J gene: TRBJ2-2; V gene: TRBV9; clone size: few; D gene: TRBD1
CDR3 DNA: TGTGCCAGCCACTTAACGGCGGGACCCGACTACGAGCAGTACTTC; CDR3 protein: CASHLTAGPDYEQYF; J gene: TRBJ2-7; V gene: TRBV6-8; clone size: -; D gene: -
CDR3 DNA: TGCGCCAGCAGCTTAAATCCACTAGCGCCCACAGATACGCAGTATTTT; CDR3 protein: CASSLNPLAPTDTQYF; J gene: TRBJ2-3; V gene: TRBV5-1; clone size: few; D gene: TRBD2
CDR3 DNA: TGCAGCGTTTTCCGCCCATTAACTAGTGAAGCTTTCTTT; CDR3 protein: CSVFRPLTSEAFF; J gene: TRBJ1-1; V gene: TRBV29-1; clone size: many; D gene: -
CDR3 DNA: TGCAGTGCTACCCCGCAGGGGGCGATTTACGAGCAGTACTTC; CDR3 protein: CSATPQGAIYEQYF; J gene: TRBJ2-7; V gene: TRBV20-1; clone size: many; D gene: TRBD1
CDR3 DNA: TGTGCCAGCACCGCGACAGGAGGGGTCACTGAAGCTTTCTTT; CDR3 protein: CASTATGGVTEAFF; J gene: TRBJ1-1; V gene: TRBV12-3/TRBV12-4; clone size: many; D gene: -
CDR3 DNA: TGTGCCAGCAGCGTAGGGCAGGGCCACTCCTACGAGCAGTACTTC; CDR3 protein: CASSVGQGHSYEQYF; J gene: TRBJ2-7; V gene: TRBV9; clone size: -; D gene: -
CDR3 DNA: TGCGCCAGCAGCAAGGGCCTGGAGGGAGCCGTGGGACGAGAGACCCAGTACTTC; CDR3 protein: CASSKGLEGAVGRETQYF; J gene: TRBJ2-5; V gene: TRBV5-1; clone size: -; D gene: -
CDR3 DNA: TGTGCGTCGACGAAAACCTCCCGGAGGGGCGAGCAGTACTTC; CDR3 protein: CASTKTSRRGEQYF; J gene: TRBJ2-7; V gene: TRBV30; clone size: few; D gene: -
CDR3 DNA: TGCAGTGCTAGGGAGACAGGGGGGTACAATGAGCAGTTCTTC; CDR3 protein: CSARETGGYNEQFF; J gene: TRBJ2-1; V gene: TRBV20-1; clone size: few; D gene: TRBD1
CDR3 DNA: TGCGCCAGCAGTTCTTTGCGGGGAAAAAACAATGAGCAGTTCTTC; CDR3 protein: CASSSLRGKNNEQFF; J gene: TRBJ2-1; V gene: TRBV5-1; clone size: -; D gene: -
CDR3 DNA: TGCAGCGTGATGACTAGCGGGAGGGGCAACGAGCAGTACTTC; CDR3 protein: CSVMTSGRGNEQYF; J gene: TRBJ2-7; V gene: TRBV29-1; clone size: -; D gene: TRBD2
CDR3 DNA: TGTGCCACCAGCAGGGGGGGGACAGGGAAGGGGAACACTGAAGCTTTCTTT; CDR3 protein: CATSRGGTGKGNTEAFF; J gene: TRBJ1-1; V gene: TRBV15; clone size: -; D gene: TRBD1
CDR3 DNA: TGCAGTGCTAGAGGAACCGGGAGCCCAGATACGCAGTATTTT; CDR3 protein: CSARGTGSPDTQYF; J gene: TRBJ2-3; V gene: TRBV20-1; clone size: few; D gene: -
CDR3 DNA: TGTGCCAGCAGTTCGGTGGGACTAGCGGGGGGAGATACGCAGTATTTT; CDR3 protein: CASSSVGLAGGDTQYF; J gene: TRBJ2-3; V gene: TRBV12-3/TRBV12-4; clone size: few; D gene: TRBD2
CDR3 DNA: TGTGCCAGCAGTCCGACAGTCATGAACACTGAAGCTTTCTTT; CDR3 protein: CASSPTVMNTEAFF; J gene: TRBJ1-1; V gene: TRBV2; clone size: -; D gene: -
CDR3 DNA: TGTGCCAGCGGTAGCGGACCTCGCGATAGCACAGATACGCAGTATTTT; CDR3 protein: CASGSGPRDSTDTQYF; J gene: TRBJ2-3; V gene: TRBV12-3/TRBV12-4; clone size: -; D gene: -
CDR3 DNA: TGCAGCGTGCCCGGACAGGACTATGGCTACACCTTC; CDR3 protein: CSVPGQDYGYTF; J gene: TRBJ1-2; V gene: TRBV29-1; clone size: many; D gene: TRBD1
CDR3 DNA: TGTGCCAGCAGTGATCACGGGGGGCCCACTGAAGCTTTCTTT; CDR3 protein: CASSDHGGPTEAFF; J gene: TRBJ1-1; V gene: TRBV25-1; clone size: few; D gene: -
CDR3 DNA: TGTGCCAGCAGCGGGCCGACAGGGATGTGGTTCACTGAAGCTTTCTTT; CDR3 protein: CASSGPTGMWFTEAFF; J gene: TRBJ1-1; V gene: TRBV9; clone size: -; D gene: TRBD1
CDR3 DNA: TGTGCCAGCAGTTTTCGGCAGGGGAATGGCCACACCTTC; CDR3 protein: CASSFRQGNGHTF; J gene: TRBJ1-2; V gene: TRBV12-3/TRBV12-4; clone size: -; D gene: -
CDR3 DNA: TGTGCCAGCAGCTATTTAGTCCTGAGGGCCTACGAGCGGGACTTC; CDR3 protein: CASSYLVLRAYERDF; J gene: TRBJ2-5; V gene: TRBV21-1; clone size: -; D gene: -
CDR3 DNA: TGCAGTGCCCGCGCGACAGCCTATGGCTACACCTTC; CDR3 protein: CSARATAYGYTF; J gene: TRBJ1-2; V gene: TRBV20-1; clone size: -; D gene: -
CDR3 DNA: TGCGCCAGCGGGGGCGGACTAGCGGAAACCCAAGAGACCCAGTACTTC; CDR3 protein: CASGGGLAETQETQYF; J gene: TRBJ2-5; V gene: TRBV10-2; clone size: many; D gene: TRBD2
CDR3 DNA: TGTGCCAGCAGGCGGGGGGGTAACACCGGGGAGCTGTTTTTT; CDR3 protein: CASRRGGNTGELFF; J gene: TRBJ2-2; V gene: TRBV27; clone size: few; D gene: TRBD2
CDR3 DNA: TGTGCCAGCAGCCAAAACGAGGGTAATCAGCCCCAGCATTTT; CDR3 protein: CASSQNEGNQPQHF; J gene: TRBJ1-5; V gene: TRBV3-1; clone size: few; D gene: -
CDR3 DNA: TGTGCCATCAGTGACTTGATCACAGATACGCAGTATTTT; CDR3 protein: CAISDLITDTQYF; J gene: TRBJ2-3; V gene: TRBV10-3; clone size: once; D gene: -
CDR3 DNA: TGTGCCAGCAGCTCGAACGAAGGGGCCGGGGAGCGGTTTTTT; CDR3 protein: CASSSNEGAGERFF; J gene: TRBJ2-2; V gene: TRBV7-6; clone size: -; D gene: -
CDR3 DNA: TGTGCCAGTGGGAGAGGCGGGGGGAGAAGAGAGACCCAGTACTTC; CDR3 protein: CASGRGGGRRETQYF; J gene: TRBJ2-5; V gene: TRBV27; clone size: many; D gene: TRBD2
CDR3 DNA: TGTGCCTGGATTTTCGGAGAGACCCAGTACTTC; CDR3 protein: CAWIFGETQYF; J gene: TRBJ2-5; V gene: TRBV30; clone size: -; D gene: -
CDR3 DNA: TGTGCCAGCAGACCCCACCAAGCGGGGGCGAACACAGATACGCAGTATTTT; CDR3 protein: CASRPHQAGANTDTQYF; J gene: TRBJ2-3; V gene: TRBV28; clone size: few; D gene: TRBD2
CDR3 DNA: TGTGCCAGCAGATCCGGCGGGTCCGACTATGACTACACCTTC; CDR3 protein: CASRSGGSDYDYTF; J gene: TRBJ1-2; V gene: TRBV7-2; clone size: -; D gene: -
CDR3 DNA: TGCGCCAGCAGCTTGAACTTTGCGGGCACAGATACGCAGTATTTT; CDR3 protein: CASSLNFAGTDTQYF; J gene: TRBJ2-3; V gene: TRBV5-1; clone size: -; D gene: -